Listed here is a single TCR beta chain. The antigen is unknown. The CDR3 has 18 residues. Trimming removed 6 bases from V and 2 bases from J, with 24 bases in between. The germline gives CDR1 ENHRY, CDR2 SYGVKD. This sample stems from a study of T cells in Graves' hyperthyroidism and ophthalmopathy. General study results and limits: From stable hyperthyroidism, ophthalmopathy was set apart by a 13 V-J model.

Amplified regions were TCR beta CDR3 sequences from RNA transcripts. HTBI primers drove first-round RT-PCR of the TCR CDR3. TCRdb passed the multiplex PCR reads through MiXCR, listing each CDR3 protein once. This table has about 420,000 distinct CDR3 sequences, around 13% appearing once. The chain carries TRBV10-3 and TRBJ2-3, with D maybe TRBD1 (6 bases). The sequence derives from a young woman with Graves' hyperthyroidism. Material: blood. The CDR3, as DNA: TGTGCCATCAGCGACTACACTACAGGGACGGGGATCACAGATACGCAGTATTTT. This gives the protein CAISDYTTGTGITDTQYF.